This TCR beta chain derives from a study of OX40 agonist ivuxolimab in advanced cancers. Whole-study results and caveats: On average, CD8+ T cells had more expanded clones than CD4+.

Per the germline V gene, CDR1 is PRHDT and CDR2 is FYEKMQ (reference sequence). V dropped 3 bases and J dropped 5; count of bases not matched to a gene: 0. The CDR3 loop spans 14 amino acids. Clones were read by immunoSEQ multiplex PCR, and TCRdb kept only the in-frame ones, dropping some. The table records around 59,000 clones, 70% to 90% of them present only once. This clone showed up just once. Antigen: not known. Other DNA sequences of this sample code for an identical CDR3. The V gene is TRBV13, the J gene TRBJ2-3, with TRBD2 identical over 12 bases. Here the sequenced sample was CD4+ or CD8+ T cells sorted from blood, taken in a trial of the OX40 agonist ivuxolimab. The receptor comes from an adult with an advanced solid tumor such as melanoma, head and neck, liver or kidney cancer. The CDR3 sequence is CASSLGLAGDTQYF. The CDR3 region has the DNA TGTGCCAGCAGCTTGGGACTAGCGGGAGATACGCAGTATTTT.